These T cell receptor beta chains were read from a single sample in a study of response to subunit inactivated influenza vaccine. TCRdb reprocessed the RT-PCR reads with MiXCR, giving one entry per CDR3 protein. The repertoire includes 500,000 to 650,000 distinct CDR3 sequences, approximately 7.7% of them detected once, and 10% to 15% sits in the top ten. Source: PBMCs from blood, taken about 23 months after vaccination. These receptors were obtained from a man between 50 and 70 years old who received an inactivated influenza vaccine. Both conserved end residues are part of each CDR3. The order of the fields is clone size, V gene, D gene, J gene, CDR3 DNA, CDR3 protein. A D gene is named only where the DNA matches it firmly. Rows give clone size only sometimes, using once, few, many, or a class for an expanded clone.

clone_size: .; v_call: TRBV7-9; d_call: .; j_call: TRBJ2-1; cdr3_nt: TGTGCCAGCAGCTTAGATACAGGGACCCAGCAGTTCTTC; cdr3_aa: CASSLDTGTQQFF
clone_size: few; v_call: TRBV5-1; d_call: .; j_call: TRBJ2-7; cdr3_nt: TGCGCCAGCAGTTTGCAGGGGACGGGCGGAGACGAGCAGTACTTC; cdr3_aa: CASSLQGTGGDEQYF
clone_size: .; v_call: TRBV6-6; d_call: TRBD1; j_call: TRBJ1-2; cdr3_nt: TGTGACAGCAGTTTCGGACAGGACTATGGCTACACCTTC; cdr3_aa: CDSSFGQDYGYTF
clone_size: many; v_call: TRBV6-5; d_call: .; j_call: TRBJ2-7; cdr3_nt: TGTGCCAGCAGTAACCCAGGTGTACACCACGAGCAGTACTTC; cdr3_aa: CASSNPGVHHEQYF
clone_size: .; v_call: TRBV2; d_call: TRBD2; j_call: TRBJ2-2; cdr3_nt: TGTGCCAGCAGTGAAGCGCCTCCCAGCGGGGGGACCGGGGAGCTGTTTTTT; cdr3_aa: CASSEAPPSGGTGELFF
clone_size: few; v_call: TRBV20-1; d_call: .; j_call: TRBJ1-5; cdr3_nt: TGCAGTGCTAGAACTCCCTCGGGACCAGGCAATCAGCCCCAGCATTTT; cdr3_aa: CSARTPSGPGNQPQHF
clone_size: few; v_call: TRBV7-9; d_call: TRBD1; j_call: TRBJ2-5; cdr3_nt: TGTGCCAGCCGGCCCTGGACAGGGGGCCTCGGAGAGACCCAGTACTTC; cdr3_aa: CASRPWTGGLGETQYF
clone_size: many; v_call: TRBV20-1; d_call: TRBD1; j_call: TRBJ2-1; cdr3_nt: TGCAGTGCTAGCAAACAGGGGGGACGGGATGAGCAGTTCTTC; cdr3_aa: CSASKQGGRDEQFF
clone_size: few; v_call: TRBV20-1; d_call: TRBD2; j_call: TRBJ2-1; cdr3_nt: TGCAGTGCTAGGGATGGCCTAGCGGGAGGCTACAATGAGCAGTTCTTC; cdr3_aa: CSARDGLAGGYNEQFF
clone_size: .; v_call: TRBV24-1; d_call: .; j_call: TRBJ2-3; cdr3_nt: TGTGCCACCAGTGGGGACTCGATTCACACAGATACGCAGTATTTT; cdr3_aa: CATSGDSIHTDTQYF
clone_size: few; v_call: TRBV24-1; d_call: TRBD2; j_call: TRBJ2-2; cdr3_nt: TGTGCCACCAGTGGTAGTAGCGGGAGCAACACCGGGGAGCTGTTTTTT; cdr3_aa: CATSGSSGSNTGELFF
clone_size: many; v_call: TRBV18; d_call: TRBD2; j_call: TRBJ2-1; cdr3_nt: TGTGCCAGCGCGGTAGCGGGAGGAGGCCTCAATGAGCAGTTCTTC; cdr3_aa: CASAVAGGGLNEQFF
clone_size: .; v_call: TRBV29-1; d_call: .; j_call: TRBJ1-1; cdr3_nt: TGCAGCGTTAAAGGACGGCTGAACACTGAAGCTTTCTTT; cdr3_aa: CSVKGRLNTEAFF
clone_size: few; v_call: TRBV29-1; d_call: TRBD1; j_call: TRBJ1-1; cdr3_nt: TGCAGCGTTGATACCGGGACAGGGACCCCAGAAGCTTTCTTT; cdr3_aa: CSVDTGTGTPEAFF
clone_size: many; v_call: TRBV5-1; d_call: .; j_call: TRBJ2-7; cdr3_nt: TGCGCCAGCAGCTTGGCTTCCTACGGGGACGAGCAGTACTTC; cdr3_aa: CASSLASYGDEQYF
clone_size: many; v_call: TRBV25-1; d_call: .; j_call: TRBJ2-3; cdr3_nt: TGTGCCAGCAGTGCCCCAGATACGCAGTATTTT; cdr3_aa: CASSAPDTQYF
clone_size: few; v_call: TRBV20-1; d_call: TRBD2; j_call: TRBJ2-7; cdr3_nt: TGCAGTGCTAGGCGGGAGGGCCAATACGAGCAGTACTTC; cdr3_aa: CSARREGQYEQYF
clone_size: .; v_call: TRBV7-9; d_call: TRBD2; j_call: TRBJ2-4; cdr3_nt: TGTGCCAGCAGCTTAACTAGCGGGGGTGATCAGTACTTC; cdr3_aa: CASSLTSGGDQYF
clone_size: .; v_call: TRBV6-1; d_call: .; j_call: TRBJ2-3; cdr3_nt: TGTGCCAGCAGCCATGGATTACCTAGCACAGATACGCAGTATTTT; cdr3_aa: CASSHGLPSTDTQYF
clone_size: .; v_call: TRBV6-2/TRBV6-3; d_call: TRBD1; j_call: TRBJ2-2; cdr3_nt: TGTGCCAGCAGCCAACAGGGGAGTAGTCTGTTTTTT; cdr3_aa: CASSQQGSSLFF
clone_size: few; v_call: TRBV20-1; d_call: .; j_call: TRBJ2-1; cdr3_nt: TGCAGTGCCCAGAGGGACCACTCCTACAATGAGCAGTTCTTC; cdr3_aa: CSAQRDHSYNEQFF
clone_size: few; v_call: TRBV15; d_call: .; j_call: TRBJ2-7; cdr3_nt: TGTGCCACCAGCAGAGATCATTCAGGTTACGAGCAGTACTTC; cdr3_aa: CATSRDHSGYEQYF
clone_size: .; v_call: TRBV6-1; d_call: .; j_call: TRBJ2-3; cdr3_nt: TGTGCCAGCAGGGAGACCTTTAGCACAGATACGCAGTATTTT; cdr3_aa: CASRETFSTDTQYF
clone_size: .; v_call: TRBV28; d_call: TRBD2; j_call: TRBJ2-5; cdr3_nt: TGTGCCAGCAGCATGGGGGGAGGGCGGGAGACCCAGTACTTC; cdr3_aa: CASSMGGGRETQYF
clone_size: many; v_call: TRBV4-1; d_call: .; j_call: TRBJ1-2; cdr3_nt: TGCGCCAGCAGCCAAGATCTTGGGGAAGGAGGCTATGGCTACACCTTC; cdr3_aa: CASSQDLGEGGYGYTF
clone_size: .; v_call: TRBV7-9; d_call: .; j_call: TRBJ2-7; cdr3_nt: TGTGCCAGCACCCAGGACTGGGGCGAGCAGTACTTC; cdr3_aa: CASTQDWGEQYF
clone_size: many; v_call: TRBV3-1; d_call: .; j_call: TRBJ2-7; cdr3_nt: TGTGCCAGCAGCCAAGTATCAGGGGCCTACGAGCAGTACTTC; cdr3_aa: CASSQVSGAYEQYF
clone_size: few; v_call: TRBV2; d_call: TRBD1; j_call: TRBJ1-2; cdr3_nt: TGTGCCAGCAGCGGACAGGCCCATAACTATGGCTACACCTTC; cdr3_aa: CASSGQAHNYGYTF
clone_size: many; v_call: TRBV6-5; d_call: .; j_call: TRBJ1-1; cdr3_nt: TGTGCCAGCAGCATAAACACTGAAGCTTTCTTT; cdr3_aa: CASSINTEAFF
clone_size: many; v_call: TRBV7-2; d_call: .; j_call: TRBJ2-1; cdr3_nt: TGTGCCAGCAGCTTAGGGTTGAGGCCAGTCCCCTTCAATGAGCAGTTCTTC; cdr3_aa: CASSLGLRPVPFNEQFF
clone_size: few; v_call: TRBV7-2; d_call: .; j_call: TRBJ2-1; cdr3_nt: TGTGCCAGCAGCTTAGCGGCACTCGGTGAGCAGTTCTTC; cdr3_aa: CASSLAALGEQFF
clone_size: .; v_call: TRBV4-3; d_call: .; j_call: TRBJ1-3; cdr3_nt: TGCGCCAGCAGCCAAGATGCGGGGGGCAGAAAGGGAAACACCATATATTTT; cdr3_aa: CASSQDAGGRKGNTIYF
clone_size: .; v_call: TRBV14; d_call: .; j_call: TRBJ2-3; cdr3_nt: TGTGCCAGCAGCCAAGATCCGGGAAACGGGCAGTATTTT; cdr3_aa: CASSQDPGNGQYF
clone_size: .; v_call: TRBV6-4; d_call: .; j_call: TRBJ1-6; cdr3_nt: TGTGCCAGCAGTGACCCTCTATTTCCCCTCCACTTT; cdr3_aa: CASSDPLFPLHF
clone_size: .; v_call: TRBV7-9; d_call: .; j_call: TRBJ1-3; cdr3_nt: TGTGCCAGCAGCTCCTTCATTAGGGCAGGGGGAAACACCATATATTTT; cdr3_aa: CASSSFIRAGGNTIYF
clone_size: .; v_call: TRBV5-1; d_call: .; j_call: TRBJ2-5; cdr3_nt: TGCGCCAGCCTGAATCGGGGAGAGGAGACCCAGTACTTC; cdr3_aa: CASLNRGEETQYF
clone_size: many; v_call: TRBV7-9; d_call: .; j_call: TRBJ2-7; cdr3_nt: TGTGCCAGCAGCTCTCCGGTTCAGGGGCCTCGGCACAACGAGCAGTACTTC; cdr3_aa: CASSSPVQGPRHNEQYF
clone_size: .; v_call: TRBV18; d_call: TRBD2; j_call: TRBJ2-1; cdr3_nt: TGTGCCAGCTCACCCCGGTTGGGACTAGCTCCCAATGAGCAGTTCTTC; cdr3_aa: CASSPRLGLAPNEQFF
clone_size: .; v_call: TRBV5-1; d_call: .; j_call: TRBJ2-6; cdr3_nt: TGCGCCAGCAGCTTATGGTCAACAGGGTCGAACTCTGGGGCCAACGTCCTGACTTTC; cdr3_aa: CASSLWSTGSNSGANVLTF
clone_size: few; v_call: TRBV7-9; d_call: .; j_call: TRBJ1-1; cdr3_nt: TGTGCCAGCAGCTACATACAGGGCGAAGAAGCTTTCTTT; cdr3_aa: CASSYIQGEEAFF
clone_size: few; v_call: TRBV20-1; d_call: .; j_call: TRBJ1-6; cdr3_nt: TGCAGTGCTAGAGAGTTAGGACCGAAGACCTCACCCCTCCACTTT; cdr3_aa: CSARELGPKTSPLHF
clone_size: few; v_call: TRBV20-1; d_call: TRBD2; j_call: TRBJ2-1; cdr3_nt: TGCAGTGCTAGAGGGCTACCTAGCGGGAGGACGGTGGAGCAGTTCTTC; cdr3_aa: CSARGLPSGRTVEQFF
clone_size: many; v_call: TRBV6-2/TRBV6-3; d_call: .; j_call: TRBJ1-5; cdr3_nt: TGTGCCAGCACCCGGCGTGGTGATCGTTGGACTTATAGCAATCAGCCCCAGCATTTT; cdr3_aa: CASTRRGDRWTYSNQPQHF
clone_size: .; v_call: TRBV19; d_call: .; j_call: TRBJ1-1; cdr3_nt: TGTGCCAGTAGTATCACAAAGAACACTGAAGCTTTCTTT; cdr3_aa: CASSITKNTEAFF
clone_size: many; v_call: TRBV24-1; d_call: TRBD2; j_call: TRBJ2-1; cdr3_nt: TGTGCCACCAGTCCCCCTAGCGGGACTTACAATGAGCAGTTCTTC; cdr3_aa: CATSPPSGTYNEQFF
clone_size: few; v_call: TRBV3-1; d_call: TRBD1; j_call: TRBJ2-1; cdr3_nt: TGTGCCAGCAGCCGCCAGGGGGCGGGGGAGCAGTTCTTC; cdr3_aa: CASSRQGAGEQFF
clone_size: many; v_call: TRBV11-2; d_call: .; j_call: TRBJ1-1; cdr3_nt: TGTGCCAGCAGTAAAATGGGCCAGAACACTGAAGCTTTCTTT; cdr3_aa: CASSKMGQNTEAFF
clone_size: .; v_call: TRBV4-2; d_call: .; j_call: TRBJ1-3; cdr3_nt: TGTGCCAGCAGCCAAGCCAGAAACACCATATATTTT; cdr3_aa: CASSQARNTIYF
clone_size: .; v_call: TRBV3-1; d_call: .; j_call: TRBJ2-4; cdr3_nt: TGTGCCAGCAGCCAAGACGTTCTAGCCAAAAACATTCAGTACTTC; cdr3_aa: CASSQDVLAKNIQYF
clone_size: .; v_call: TRBV4-1; d_call: .; j_call: TRBJ1-1; cdr3_nt: TGCGCCAGCAGCCAAGGGTTGAGAGGTCGGTACACTGAAGCTTTCTTT; cdr3_aa: CASSQGLRGRYTEAFF
clone_size: .; v_call: TRBV24-1; d_call: .; j_call: TRBJ2-1; cdr3_nt: TGTGCCACGGAATCGGGACTCCGCAATGAGCAGTTCTTC; cdr3_aa: CATESGLRNEQFF
clone_size: many; v_call: TRBV14; d_call: .; j_call: TRBJ2-2; cdr3_nt: TGTGCCAGCAGCCAGCGGACGCCCGGGGAGCTGTTTTTT; cdr3_aa: CASSQRTPGELFF
clone_size: many; v_call: TRBV19; d_call: .; j_call: TRBJ2-2; cdr3_nt: TGTGCCAGTAGTATTCAGGGGAACACCGGGGAGCTGTTTTTT; cdr3_aa: CASSIQGNTGELFF
clone_size: many; v_call: TRBV29-1; d_call: TRBD2; j_call: TRBJ2-3; cdr3_nt: TGCAGCGTCGGGACTAGCGGAAGCACAGATACGCAGTATTTT; cdr3_aa: CSVGTSGSTDTQYF
clone_size: many; v_call: TRBV12-3/TRBV12-4; d_call: .; j_call: TRBJ1-2; cdr3_nt: TGTGCCAGCAGTTTTGGTCAGTATGGCTACACCTTC; cdr3_aa: CASSFGQYGYTF
clone_size: many; v_call: TRBV12-3/TRBV12-4; d_call: TRBD1; j_call: TRBJ2-1; cdr3_nt: TGTGCCAGCAACCCCGACAGGGGGTTGAGCAATGAGCAGTTCTTC; cdr3_aa: CASNPDRGLSNEQFF
clone_size: few; v_call: TRBV10-3; d_call: TRBD1; j_call: TRBJ1-2; cdr3_nt: TGTGCCACCGATCCGGGACAGGGGAGAATTAACTATGGCTACACCTTC; cdr3_aa: CATDPGQGRINYGYTF